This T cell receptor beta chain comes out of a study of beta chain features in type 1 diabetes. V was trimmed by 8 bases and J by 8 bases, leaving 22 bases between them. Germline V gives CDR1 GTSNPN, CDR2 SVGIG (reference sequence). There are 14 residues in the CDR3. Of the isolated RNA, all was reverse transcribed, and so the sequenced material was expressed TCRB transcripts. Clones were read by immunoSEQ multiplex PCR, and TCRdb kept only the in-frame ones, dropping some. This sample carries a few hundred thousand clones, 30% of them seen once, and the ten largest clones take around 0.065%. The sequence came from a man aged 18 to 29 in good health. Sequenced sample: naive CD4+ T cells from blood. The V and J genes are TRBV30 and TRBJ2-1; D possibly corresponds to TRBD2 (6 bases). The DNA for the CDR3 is TGTGCCCCTGGTGGGGGGACTGCACCCCATGAGCAGTTCTTC. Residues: CAPGGGTAPHEQFF. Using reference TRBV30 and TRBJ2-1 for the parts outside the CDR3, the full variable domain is SQTIHQWPATLVQPVGSPLSLECTVEGTSNPNLYWYRQAAGRGLQLLFYSVGIGQISSEVPQNLSASRPQDRQFILSSKKLLLSDSGFYLCAPGGGTAPHEQFFGPGTRLTVL.